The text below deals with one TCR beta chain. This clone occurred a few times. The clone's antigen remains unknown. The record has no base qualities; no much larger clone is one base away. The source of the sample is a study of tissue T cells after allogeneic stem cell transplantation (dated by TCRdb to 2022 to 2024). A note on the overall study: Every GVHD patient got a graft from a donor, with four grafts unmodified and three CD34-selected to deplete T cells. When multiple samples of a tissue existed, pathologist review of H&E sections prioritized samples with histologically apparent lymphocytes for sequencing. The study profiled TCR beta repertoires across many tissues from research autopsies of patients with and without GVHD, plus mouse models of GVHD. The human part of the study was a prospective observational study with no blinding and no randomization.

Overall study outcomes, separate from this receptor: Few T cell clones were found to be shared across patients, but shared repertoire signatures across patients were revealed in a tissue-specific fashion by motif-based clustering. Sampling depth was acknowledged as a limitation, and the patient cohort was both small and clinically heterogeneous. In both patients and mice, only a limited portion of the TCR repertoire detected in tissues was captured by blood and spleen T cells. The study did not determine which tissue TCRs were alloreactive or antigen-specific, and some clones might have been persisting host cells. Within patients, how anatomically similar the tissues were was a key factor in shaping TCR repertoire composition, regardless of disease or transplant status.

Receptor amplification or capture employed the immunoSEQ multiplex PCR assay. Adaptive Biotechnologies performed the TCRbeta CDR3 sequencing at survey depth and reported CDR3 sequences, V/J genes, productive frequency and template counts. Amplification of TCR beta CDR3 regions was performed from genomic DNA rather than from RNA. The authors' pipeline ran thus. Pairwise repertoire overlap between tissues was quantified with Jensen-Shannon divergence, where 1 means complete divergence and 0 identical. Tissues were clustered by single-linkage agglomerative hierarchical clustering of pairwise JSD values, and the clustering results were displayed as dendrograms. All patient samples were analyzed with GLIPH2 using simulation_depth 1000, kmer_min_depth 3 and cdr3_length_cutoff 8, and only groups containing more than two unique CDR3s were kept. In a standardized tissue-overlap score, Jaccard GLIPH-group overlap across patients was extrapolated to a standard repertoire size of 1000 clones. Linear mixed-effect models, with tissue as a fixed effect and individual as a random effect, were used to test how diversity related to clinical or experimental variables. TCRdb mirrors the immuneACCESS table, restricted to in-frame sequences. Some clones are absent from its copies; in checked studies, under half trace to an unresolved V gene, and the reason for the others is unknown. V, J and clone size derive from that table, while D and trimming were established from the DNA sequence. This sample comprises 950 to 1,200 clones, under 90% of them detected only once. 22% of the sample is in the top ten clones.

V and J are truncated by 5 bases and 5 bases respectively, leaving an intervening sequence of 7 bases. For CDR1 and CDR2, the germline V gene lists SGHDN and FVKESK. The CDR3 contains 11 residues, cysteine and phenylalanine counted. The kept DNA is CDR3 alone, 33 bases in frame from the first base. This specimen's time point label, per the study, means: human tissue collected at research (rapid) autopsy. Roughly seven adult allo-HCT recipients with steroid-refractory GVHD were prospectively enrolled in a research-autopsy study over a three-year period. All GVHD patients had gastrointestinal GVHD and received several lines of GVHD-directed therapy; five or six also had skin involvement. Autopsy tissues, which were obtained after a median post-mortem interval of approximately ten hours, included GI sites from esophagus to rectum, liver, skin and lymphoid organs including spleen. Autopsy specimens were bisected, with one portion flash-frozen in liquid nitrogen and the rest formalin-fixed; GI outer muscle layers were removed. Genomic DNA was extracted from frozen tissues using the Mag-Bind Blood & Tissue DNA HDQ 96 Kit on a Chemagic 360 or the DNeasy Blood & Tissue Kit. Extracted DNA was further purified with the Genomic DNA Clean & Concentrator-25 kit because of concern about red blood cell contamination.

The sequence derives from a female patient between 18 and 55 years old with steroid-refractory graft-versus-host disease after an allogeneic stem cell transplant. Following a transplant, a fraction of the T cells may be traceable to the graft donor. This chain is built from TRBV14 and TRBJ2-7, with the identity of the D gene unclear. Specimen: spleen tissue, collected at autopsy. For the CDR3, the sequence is CASSYTHEQYF. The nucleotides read TGTGCCAGCAGCTATACACACGAGCAGTACTTC.